What follows are 26 T cell receptor beta chains derived from one specimen sequenced in a study of cytomegalovirus exposure and HLA in healthy donors. The PCR contained 60 Vbeta and 13 Jbeta primers. TCRdb's copy holds only in-frame clones and misses some; the assay was immunoSEQ multiplex PCR. Of 150,000 to 200,000 clones in the sample, approximately 80% were seen once. Sequenced: PBMCs. Receptors were obtained from a woman in her twenties or thirties in good health and CMV-seropositive.

The chain couples TRBV1 to TRBJ1-1; the table's D call of TRBD1 was not tested on the DNA. TRBV1 is annotated as a pseudogene. The CDR3 consists of 15 residues. CDR3 coding DNA: TGCACCAGCAGCCACCGACAGGGCCGGGGCACTGAAGCTTTCTTT. This translates into CTSSHRQGRGTEAFF.

J is TRBJ2-1 and V is TRBV18; 9 bases map to TRBD2. Germline V gene lookup returns CDR1 KGHSH and CDR2 LQKENI. This CDR3 has 15 amino acids. Trimming cost V 2 bases and J 7 bases; bases outside gene matches: 6. CDR3 region: CASSPAGGPGNEQFF. CDR3 DNA: TGTGCCAGCTCACCAGCGGGAGGGCCGGGTAATGAGCAGTTCTTC. The full variable domain, rest sourced from reference TRBV18 and TRBJ2-1, is NAGVMQNPRHLVRRRGQEARLRCSPMKGHSHVYWYRQLPEEGLKFMVYLQKENIIDESGMPKERFSAEFPKEGPSILRIQQVVRGDSAAYFCASSPAGGPGNEQFFGPGTRLTVL.

This clone showed up just once. The genes are TRBV30 and TRBJ2-5; 10 bases match TRBD2. V gave up 4 bases and J gave up 5 bases; unmatched junction bases: 19. This CDR3 contains 18 residues. Germline values: CDR1 GTSNPN, CDR2 SVGIG (reference sequence). CDR3 sequence reads: CAWIPRIRVAGGRETQYF. As DNA, the CDR3 is TGTGCCTGGATCCCGAGGATTCGCGTAGCGGGGGGTAGGGAGACCCAGTACTTC.

This chain joins TRBV7-2 and TRBJ2-5, with TRBD2 identical over 11 bases. The germline gives CDR1 SGHTA, CDR2 FQGNSA. J was trimmed by 5 bases and V by 1 base; bases with no gene match: 6. The CDR3 totals 16 residues. The CDR3 sequence: CASSLEGPSGRETQYF. In DNA, the CDR3 is TGTGCCAGCAGCTTAGAGGGGCCTAGCGGGAGGGAGACCCAGTACTTC.

Concerning this clone itself: The junction departs from germline at one end; a sequencing error may be responsible. The V and J genes are TRBV7-9 and TRBJ2-7; 7 nucleotides match TRBD1. Germline values: CDR1 SEHNR, CDR2 FQNEAQ (reference sequence). This CDR3 has 15 residues. CDR3 loop: CSSSSDRASSYEQYF. CDR3 in DNA: TGTTCCAGCAGCTCCGACAGGGCATCTTCCTACGAGCAGTACTTC.

The chain is built from TRBV19 and TRBJ2-3; unclear D gene. CDR3 length: 14 amino acids. Looked up from germline, CDR1 is LNHDA and CDR2 is SQIVND (reference sequence). V shed 3 bases and J shed 1 base, with 8 bases lying between them. The CDR3 loop reads CASSIYARTDTQYF. The CDR3 nucleotides read TGTGCCAGTAGTATCTACGCCCGCACAGATACGCAGTATTTT.

The V and J genes are TRBV19 and TRBJ2-3; a weak D match, TRBD1 (6 bases). Trimming removed 3 bases from V and 10 bases from J, with 17 bases in between. This CDR3 region has 14 residues. Per germline, CDR1 LNHDA and CDR2 SQIVND (reference sequence). The CDR3 is CASSIAVGQSPQYF. CDR3 sequence (DNA): TGTGCCAGTAGTATCGCCGTAGGACAGAGCCCGCAGTATTTT.

This chain uses TRBV6-6 with TRBJ2-1; 7 nucleotides line up with TRBD1. There are 15 residues in the CDR3. Germline loops: CDR1 MNHNY, CDR2 SVGAGI (reference sequence). Losses at the gene ends were 2 bases for V and 7 bases for J; bases not matched to a gene: 8. Here the CDR3 DNA reads TGTGCCAGCAGTTACCAGGGGGAGATGCATAATGAGCAGTTCTTC. It is translated as CASSYQGEMHNEQFF.

The V call is TRBV28, the J call TRBJ1-1, with D unclear. This CDR3 has 13 residues. Deletions cut 7 bases from V and 4 bases from J, with 13 bases between. CDR1 and CDR2 from the germline V gene are MDHEN and SYDVKM. This CDR3 is CASTEGISTEAFF. The CDR3 DNA reads TGTGCCAGCACCGAGGGAATATCCACTGAAGCTTTCTTT.

This clone was detected only a few times. The chain combines TRBV9 with TRBJ2-4; D might be TRBD2 (5 bases). Per the germline V gene, CDR1 is SGDLS and CDR2 is YYNGEE. The V and J ends lost 0 bases and 8 bases respectively, with 9 bases between them. This CDR3 is 13 amino acids long. CDR3 bases: TGTGCCAGCAGCGTAGATTCCGGGGACATTCAGTACTTC. Translated, it gives CASSVDSGDIQYF.

The CDR3 sequence: CASRQGRTDTQYF. As DNA, the CDR3 is TGTGCCAGCAGGCAGGGAAGGACAGATACGCAGTATTTT. The J gene is TRBJ2-3, the V gene TRBV2; TRBD1 is a possible D gene (5 bases). The V end lost 6 bases, the J end lost 3 bases, and 10 bases lay between the germline ends. CDR3 size: 13 residues. Germline CDR1 and CDR2: SNHLY and FYNNEI.

The chain has TRBV9 and TRBJ2-5; perhaps TRBD2 as D (6 bases). CDR1 is SGDLS and CDR2 is YYNGEE in the germline V gene. Trimming took off 3 bases at V and 5 bases at J, with 14 bases between the two ends. The CDR3 contains 14 residues. CDR3 in DNA: TGTGCCAGCAGCGGCACTGGCCGGGGGGAGACCCAGTACTTC. Translation gives CASSGTGRGETQYF.

This clone was counted only a few times. CDR3 sequence: CASSDFLAGRDTQYF. The CDR3 nucleotides are TGTGCCAGCAGTGACTTCCTAGCGGGAAGAGATACGCAGTATTTT. The chain couples TRBV6-4 to TRBJ2-3; 9 bases are a match to TRBD2. V was pared by 1 base and J by 5 bases, with 4 bases of the junction left unmatched. The CDR3 covers 15 residues. Per the germline V gene, CDR1 is MRHNA and CDR2 is SNTAGT.

This clone has more than one count but fewer than ten. The genes are TRBV5-8 and TRBJ2-3; 7 nucleotides agree with TRBD1. Germline V gene data show CDR1 as SGHTS and CDR2 as YDEGEE. The CDR3 runs to 14 residues. Trimming at V came to 2 bases and at J to 10 bases, leaving 10 bases not matched to a gene. As DNA, the CDR3 is TGTGCCAGCAGCTTTAGGACAGGTCTTCGGGCGCAGTATTTT. Protein product: CASSFRTGLRAQYF. The full variable domain, rest sourced from reference TRBV5-8 and TRBJ2-3, is EAGVTQSPTHLIKTRGQQATLRCSPISGHTSVYWYQQALGLGLQFLLWYDEGEERNRGNFPPRFSGRQFPNYSSELNVNALELEDSALYLCASSFRTGLRAQYFGPGTRLTVL.

This chain connects TRBV12-5 to TRBJ2-1, with D unclear. Trimming took 2 bases from V and 8 from J, leaving 4 bases between them. CDR1 and CDR2 from the germline V gene are LGHNT and FRNRAP. This CDR3 has 11 residues. The CDR3: CASGLTDEQFF. The CDR3 DNA is TGTGCTAGTGGTTTGACGGATGAGCAGTTCTTC.

V is TRBV11-3 and J is TRBJ1-2; the D is unclear. This CDR3 region has 14 residues. Trimming removed 0 bases at V and 0 bases at J, with 5 bases between. Germline V gene sequence: CDR1 SGHNT, CDR2 YENEEA. DNA for the CDR3: TGTGCCAGCAGCTTAGAGAGCACTAACTATGGCTACACCTTC. It yields the protein CASSLESTNYGYTF.

The rearrangement uses TRBV6-5 and TRBJ2-7; 8 bases are a match to TRBD2. This CDR3 contains 13 residues. Germline V lookup: CDR1 MNHEY, CDR2 SVGAGI. The trim removed 2 bases at V and 5 bases at J, leaving 2 bases unmatched. The CDR3 sequence: CASSYRGGDEQYF. DNA of the CDR3: TGTGCCAGCAGTTACCGGGGGGGCGACGAGCAGTACTTC.

This clone has only a few counts. CDR3 sequence reads: CASSAPSGWNTGELFF. The CDR3 bases are TGTGCCAGCAGCGCGCCCTCCGGGTGGAACACCGGGGAGCTGTTTTTT. The chain links TRBV7-9 to TRBJ2-2; D ambiguous. Looked up from germline, CDR1 is SEHNR and CDR2 is FQNEAQ (reference sequence). This CDR3 region has 16 residues. The V and J ends lost 5 bases and 1 base respectively, with 14 bases between them.

The genes are TRBV30 and TRBJ1-5; D ambiguous. The ends were cut back, 3 bases at V and 0 bases at J, with 6 bases in the middle. The CDR3 sequence is 13 residues long. Germline V gene lookup returns CDR1 GTSNPN and CDR2 SVGIG (reference sequence). Here the CDR3 reads CAWREDSNQPQHF. In DNA form, the CDR3 reads TGTGCCTGGAGGGAGGATAGCAATCAGCCCCAGCATTTT.

This clone was seen a single time. V usage is TRBV6-5 and J usage is TRBJ2-7; D is ambiguous. Germline V gives CDR1 MNHEY, CDR2 SVGAGI. The CDR3 runs to 11 residues. V lost 6 bases to trimming and J lost 5 bases, with 8 bases between them. CDR3 in DNA: TGTGCCAGCAGGGGCGTTGACGAGCAGTACTTC. It encodes CASRGVDEQYF.

The chain links TRBV14 to TRBJ1-6, with D maybe TRBD1 (6 bases). Trimming pared 3 bases from V and 9 bases from J, leaving 15 bases between. Germline CDR1 reads SGHDN; CDR2 reads FVKESK. This CDR3 has 15 residues. CDR3 nucleotide sequence: TGTGCCAGCAGCCAGGCCCTGGGGGCAAGTTCACCCCTCCACTTT. As protein: CASSQALGASSPLHF.

The V gene is TRBV5-1, the J gene TRBJ2-3; 9 bases align to TRBD1. The CDR3 extends over 14 amino acids. V lost 6 bases, J lost 3 bases, and 5 bases stayed unmatched. Germline CDR1 SGHRS, CDR2 YFSETQ. CDR3 coding DNA: TGCGCCAGCACACGGACAGGGGTAACAGATACGCAGTATTTT. It codes for CASTRTGVTDTQYF.

The V and J genes are TRBV4-3 and TRBJ1-6; D not certain. Germline V gene lookup returns CDR1 LGHNA and CDR2 YSLEER. V gave up 5 bases and J gave up 7 bases, with 15 bases separating them. This CDR3 has 15 amino acids. CDR3 nucleotides: TGCGCCAGCAGCGCGGGCGAGGGTAACAATTCACCCCTCCACTTT. It translates to CASSAGEGNNSPLHF.

The chain joins TRBV13 to TRBJ2-5; 10 positions agree with TRBD2. The CDR3 is 13 amino acids. Germline CDR1 is PRHDT and CDR2 is FYEKMQ (reference sequence). The V gene end was trimmed by 5 bases and the J gene end by 5 bases; junction bases not matched to a gene: 2. CDR3 region: CASSVSGRETQYF. The DNA of the CDR3 is TGTGCCAGCAGCGTTAGCGGGAGGGAGACCCAGTACTTC.

In this sample, this clone turned up once. The genes are TRBV6-1 and TRBJ1-6; D is unclear. V was trimmed by 7 bases and J by 8 bases, leaving 12 bases between them. Germline V CDR1 and CDR2: MNHNS, SASEGT. The CDR3 spans 13 residues. This chain's CDR3 is CASTSEEHSPLHF. The CDR3 DNA reads as TGTGCCAGCACGAGCGAGGAACATTCACCCCTCCACTTT.

This chain joins TRBV30 and TRBJ1-1; the D is unclear. CDR3 length equals 14 residues. Germline assignment: CDR1 GTSNPN and CDR2 SVGIG (reference sequence). The V gene lost 0 bases and the J gene lost 3 bases, with 11 bases spanning the gap. The CDR3 DNA sequence: TGTGCCTGGAGTGTACGTCCGGGAGACACTGAAGCTTTCTTT. It yields the protein CAWSVRPGDTEAFF.